A single sample gave rise to the 18 T cell receptor beta chains below, sequenced in a study of human T cells and chemical hapten exposure. Time point: pre-sensitization, week 0. Treatment: therapeutic diphenylcyclopropenone sensitization with weekly scalp DPC. TCRdb ran MiXCR on the RACE reads and lists one entry per CDR3 protein. The sample records around 56,000 distinct CDR3 sequences, roughly a tenth being singletons. The material was whole blood, obtained in connection with sensitization to the hapten diphenylcyclopropenone (DPC). The receptors shown here come from a man aged 40-50 years with alopecia areata. Some clones in this sample may be carry-over from other donors' samples.

This clonotype was seen a handful of times. This chain joins TRBV29-1 and TRBJ2-5; TRBD1 is a possible D gene (5 bases). V lost 3 bases, J lost 4 bases, and 9 bases lay in between. The germline gives CDR1 SQVTM, CDR2 ANQGSEA. CDR3 length: 12 amino acids. CDR3 sequence: CSVEFQGETQYF. The CDR3 DNA reads TGCAGCGTTGAGTTTCAGGGAGAGACCCAGTACTTC.

In this sample, this clonotype turned up a few times. The chain joins TRBV11-2 to TRBJ2-1, with 12 bases matching TRBD2. Unmatched junction bases numbered 4, after V lost 1 base and J lost 9 bases. This CDR3 region has 15 residues. The germline V gene has CDR1 SGHAT and CDR2 FQNNGV. CDR3 in DNA: TGTGCCAGCAGCTTAGGACTAGCGGGAGATGGTGAGCAGTTCTTC. Amino acid sequence: CASSLGLAGDGEQFF.

This clonotype has a count of ten or more. The V call is TRBV5-1, the J call TRBJ2-5; D is possibly TRBD1 (5 bases). The CDR3 has 15 amino acids. In germline, CDR1 is SGHRS, CDR2 YFSETQ. V lost 0 bases and J 1 base, leaving 10 bases between the germline ends. CDR3 in DNA: TGCGCCAGCAGCTTGGGACAGCTCCTCCAAGAGACCCAGTACTTC. Protein: CASSLGQLLQETQYF.

V and J are TRBV28 and TRBJ2-1, with D perhaps assigned TRBD1 or TRBD2 (6 bases each). The V end lost 5 bases, the J end lost 10 bases, and 15 bases lay between the germline ends. Germline assignment: CDR1 MDHEN and CDR2 SYDVKM. This CDR3 has 13 residues. Written as DNA, the CDR3 is TGTGCCAGCAGTCGAGGGGGGACGCCAGAGCAGTTCTTC. Amino acids: CASSRGGTPEQFF.

This rearrangement joins TRBV2 to TRBJ2-3; no reliable D call. The length of the CDR3 is 11 residues. Germline values: CDR1 SNHLY, CDR2 FYNNEI. With 8 bases removed from V and 2 bases from J, the gap between germline ends came to 5 bases. The CDR3 DNA sequence: TGTGCCAGCCACAACACAGATACGCAGTATTTT. Translating gives CASHNTDTQYF. Based on the CDR3 plus reference TRBV2 and TRBJ2-3, the full variable domain is EPEVTQTPSHQVTQMGQEVILRCVPISNHLYFYWYRQILGQKVEFLVSFYNNEISEKSEIFDDQFSVERPDGSNFTLKIRSTKLEDSAMYFCASHNTDTQYFGPGTRLTVL.

At least ten counts were recorded for this clonotype. J is TRBJ2-7 and V is TRBV20-1; TRBD1 aligns across 8 bases. J lost 2 bases, V lost 2 bases, and 5 bases had no gene match. The CDR3 covers 14 residues. Germline V CDR1 and CDR2: DFQATT, SNEGSKA (reference sequence). CDR3 coding DNA: TGCAGTGCTAGACAGACAGGGGTGACCTACGAGCAGTACTTC. Residues: CSARQTGVTYEQYF.

A note on this clonotype: This may be a read error: a much more frequent sequence differs by one nucleotide. The chain is built from TRBV27 and TRBJ2-1; D is undetermined. CDR3 size: 13 residues. Per the germline V gene, CDR1 is MNHEY and CDR2 is SMNVEV (reference sequence). The CDR3 region is CANSLLISNEQFF. For the CDR3, the DNA is TGTGCCAACAGTTTATTGATATCAAATGAGCAGTTCTTC.

This clonotype has just a few counts. The chain employs TRBV18 and TRBJ2-5; D might be TRBD2 (6 bases). Trimming left V 2 bases short and J 4 bases short, with 17 bases between. CDR1 and CDR2 (germline): KGHSH, LQKENI. This CDR3 has 16 residues. The CDR3 region has the DNA TGTGCCAGCTCACCATCCGGGACTCGAGGGAGAGAGACCCAGTACTTC. This sequence encodes CASSPSGTRGRETQYF.

This sequence joins TRBV24-1 and TRBJ1-3; D not resolved. V was pared by 3 bases and J by 0 bases, with 11 bases between. The CDR3 is 16 amino acids. The V gene's germline CDR1 is KGHDR and CDR2 SFDVKD. This CDR3 reads CATSDRRGGSGNTIYF. For the CDR3, the DNA is TGTGCCACCAGTGATCGGAGAGGTGGCTCTGGAAACACCATATATTTT.

The V and J genes are TRBV30 and TRBJ1-1; possible D gene TRBD1, 5 bases. CDR1 is GTSNPN and CDR2 is SVGIG in the germline V gene (reference sequence). The V and J ends lost 5 bases and 3 bases respectively, with 16 bases between them. This CDR3 spans 14 amino acids. The CDR3: CAWVPNSGYTEAFF. The CDR3 bases are TGTGCCTGGGTTCCAAATTCAGGGTACACTGAAGCTTTCTTT.

The sample holds many counts of this clonotype. The gene calls are TRBV4-3 and TRBJ2-2, with D perhaps matching TRBD1 or TRBD2 (5 bases each). The germline gives CDR1 LGHNA, CDR2 YSLEER. Trimming shortened V by 1 base and J by 5 bases, and 17 bases separated the two germline ends. This CDR3 comprises 17 residues. For the CDR3, the DNA is TGCGCCAGCAGCCAAGGATTGGGGCCTGGGGGAACCGGGGAGCTGTTTTTT. As protein: CASSQGLGPGGTGELFF.

This clonotype was observed a handful of times. The genes are TRBV5-1 and TRBJ1-1; perhaps TRBD1 as D (6 bases). The CDR3 length is 14 residues. Germline V CDR1 and CDR2: SGHRS, YFSETQ. V lost 3 bases to trimming and J lost 1 base, with 10 bases between them. CDR3 sequence (DNA): TGCGCCAGCAGCTGGGTACAGGGGAACACTGAAGCTTTCTTT. Its protein is CASSWVQGNTEAFF.

The chain is built from TRBV5-3 and TRBJ2-7; D is perhaps TRBD1 or TRBD2 (5 bases each). TRBV5-3 is an ORF, with its function uncertain. The CDR3 extends over 15 amino acids. Trimming shortened V by 4 bases and J by 11 bases, and 25 bases separated the two germline ends. CDR3 sequence reads: CARSRDVVTIRAEYF. The CDR3 DNA is TGTGCCAGAAGCCGGGACGTCGTAACCATACGAGCAGAGTACTTC.

This clonotype was seen repeatedly, ten times or more. This sequence joins TRBV7-8 and TRBJ2-2; D unclear. Germline V gives CDR1 SGHVS, CDR2 FQNEAQ. This CDR3 has 13 residues. Trimming left V 5 bases short and J 5 bases short, with 9 bases between. This CDR3 reads CASSPRETGELFF. The CDR3 bases are TGTGCCAGCAGCCCGAGAGAAACCGGGGAGCTGTTTTTT. The full variable domain, in which reference TRBV7-8 and TRBJ2-2 provide the parts outside the CDR3, is GAGVSQSPRYKVAKRGQDVALRCDPISGHVSLFWYQQALGQGPEFLTYFQNEAQLDKSGLPSDRFFAERPEGSVSTLKIQRTQQEDSAVYLCASSPRETGELFFGEGSRLTVL.

This clonotype was counted a few times. The chain recombines TRBV6-1 with TRBJ2-7; D not resolved. Germline-derived CDR1 and CDR2 are MNHNS and SASEGT. The CDR3 extends over 13 amino acids. Trimming cost V 4 bases and J 0 bases, with 7 bases left between them. The CDR3: CASSGGFSYEQYF. The DNA of the CDR3 is TGTGCCAGCAGTGGTGGTTTCTCCTACGAGCAGTACTTC.

The chain combines TRBV7-6 with TRBJ2-7; the D gene could be TRBD1 or TRBD2 (5 bases each). The germline CDR1 and CDR2 sequences are SGHVS and FNYEAQ. V was cut by 5 bases and J by 0 bases, with 14 bases left in between. The CDR3 runs 15 residues. CDR3 coding DNA: TGTGCCAGCAGCCCGAGAGCAGGGAGCTCCTACGAGCAGTACTTC. Encoded protein: CASSPRAGSSYEQYF. The whole variable domain, remainder taken from reference TRBV7-6 and TRBJ2-7, is GAGVSQSPRYKVTKRGQDVALRCDPISGHVSLYWYRQALGQGPEFLTYFNYEAQQDKSGLPNDRFSAERPEGSISTLTIQRTEQRDSAMYRCASSPRAGSSYEQYFGPGTRLTVT.

This clonotype has more than one count but fewer than ten. V and J are TRBV20-1 and TRBJ2-3, with unresolved D. Trimming shortened V by 8 bases and J by 4 bases, and 10 bases separated the two germline ends. The CDR3 sequence is 11 residues long. Germline CDR1 is DFQATT and CDR2 is SNEGSKA (reference sequence). CDR3 in DNA: TGCAGTCCCTTGCAACCAGATACGCAGTATTTT. Residues: CSPLQPDTQYF.

This clonotype was observed a handful of times. The rearrangement links TRBV12-5 to TRBJ2-1, with TRBD2 matching 12 bases. The CDR3 covers 15 residues. V gave up 5 bases and J gave up 4 bases; unmatched junction bases: 3. Germline loops: CDR1 LGHNT, CDR2 FRNRAP. CDR3 sequence reads: CASGKGLAGYNEQFF. The CDR3 region has the DNA TGTGCTAGTGGTAAGGGACTAGCGGGTTACAATGAGCAGTTCTTC.